These 25 T cell receptor beta chains share one sample of origin, sequenced in a study of CDR3 diversity in severe acne. In TCRdb, the PCR reads were re-called with MiXCR into one record per CDR3 protein. The profile shows fewer than 90,000 distinct CDR3 sequences, 45% to 55% of them singletons. The sample comprised blood. Receptor source: a male donor with severe acne vulgaris.

The chain carries TRBV7-9 and TRBJ2-1; 10 bases match TRBD2. V lost 4 bases, J lost 7 bases, and 13 bases stayed unmatched. In germline, CDR1 is SEHNR, CDR2 FQNEAQ (reference sequence). The CDR3 is 17 residues long. CDR3 coding DNA: TGTGCCAGCAGCTCCCCGGCACTAGCGGGACTAGCGAATGAGCAGTTCTTC. Translated: CASSSPALAGLANEQFF.

The V gene is TRBV4-1, the J gene TRBJ2-7; 11 bases are shared with TRBD2. This CDR3 region has 15 residues. CDR1 and CDR2 from the germline V gene are MGHRA and YSYEKL. Losses at the gene ends were 6 bases for V and 5 bases for J; bases not matched to a gene: 9. The CDR3 region is CASRLTSGSLNEQYF. The CDR3 DNA sequence: TGCGCCAGCAGGCTCACTAGCGGGAGTTTAAACGAGCAGTACTTC.

The J gene is TRBJ2-7, the V gene TRBV5-1; no firm D call. Trimming removed 9 bases at V and 13 bases at J, with 20 bases between. This CDR3 is 11 amino acids long. Per the germline V gene, CDR1 is SGHRS and CDR2 is YFSETQ. CDR3 in amino acids: CANSSSYGQYF. CDR3 DNA: TGCGCCAACAGTTCTTCCTACGGGCAATACTTC.

This clonotype has a count of ten or more. This sequence joins TRBV7-9 and TRBJ1-2, with no clear D. V shed 1 base and J shed 4 bases, with 7 bases lying between them. The CDR3 loop spans 13 amino acids. CDR1 SEHNR and CDR2 FQNEAQ come from the germline V gene (reference sequence). CDR3 region: CASSLGPSYGYTF. The DNA for the CDR3 is TGTGCCAGCAGCTTAGGGCCGAGCTATGGCTACACCTTC.

The CDR3 nucleotides are TGTGCCAGCAGCTTAGCACAGAGTTGGGCGGCCCAGTACTTC. Amino acids: CASSLAQSWAAQYF. The rearrangement joins TRBV7-6 to TRBJ2-5; no clear D. The V and J ends lost 0 bases and 9 bases respectively, with 14 bases between them. Germline V gene data show CDR1 as SGHVS and CDR2 as FNYEAQ. There are 14 residues in the CDR3.

The chain has TRBV7-9 and TRBJ2-5; 11 positions match TRBD1. The CDR3 sequence is 16 residues long. Germline V gives CDR1 SEHNR, CDR2 FQNEAQ (reference sequence). V trimming: 5 bases; J trimming: 2 bases; junction bases outside the gene matches: 7. In DNA form, the CDR3 reads TGTGCCAGCAGCACCTCCGGGACAGGGGGACAAGAGACCCAGTACTTC. Translating gives CASSTSGTGGQETQYF. Drawing the rest from reference TRBV7-9 and TRBJ2-5, the complete variable domain is DTGVSQNPRHKITKRGQNVTFRCDPISEHNRLYWYRQTLGQGPEFLTYFQNEAQLEKSRLLSDRFSAERPKGSFSTLEIQRTEQGDSAMYLCASSTSGTGGQETQYFGPGTRLLVL.

The chain has TRBV7-2 and TRBJ2-5; possible D gene TRBD1, 6 bases. V was shortened by 6 bases and J by 1 base, with 15 bases between the two germline ends. The CDR3 has 15 amino acids. Per the germline V gene, CDR1 is SGHTA and CDR2 is FQGNSA. This CDR3 is CASSYTRGTQETQYF. The CDR3 DNA follows: TGTGCCAGCAGTTACACCAGGGGTACCCAAGAGACCCAGTACTTC.

V usage is TRBV29-1 and J usage is TRBJ1-1; D perhaps matches TRBD1 (6 bases). CDR1 SQVTM and CDR2 ANQGSEA come from the germline V gene. CDR3 size: 16 residues. Trimming shortened V by 7 bases and J by 6 bases, and 27 bases separated the two germline ends. CDR3 sequence: CSAAPTGIRGGPEAFF. For the CDR3, the DNA is TGCAGCGCCGCCCCTACAGGGATCAGGGGAGGCCCTGAAGCTTTCTTT.

This clonotype ranks as medium-sized. The chain combines TRBV7-8 with TRBJ1-2; D is ambiguous. V lost 6 bases and J lost 8, with 10 bases in between. The germline gives CDR1 SGHVS, CDR2 FQNEAQ. CDR3 length equals 11 residues. The CDR3 coding sequence is TGTGCCAGCAGTCCCGGGGAGGGCTACACCTTC. This translates into CASSPGEGYTF.

This clonotype was observed many times. V usage is TRBV7-2 and J usage is TRBJ1-4; 8 bases are shared with TRBD1. The V gene's germline CDR1 is SGHTA and CDR2 FQGNSA. The V segment lost 3 bases and the J segment 8 bases; nucleotides outside the gene matches: 5. The CDR3 length is 14 residues. CDR3 protein: CASSLDQGAEKLFF. The DNA of the CDR3 is TGTGCCAGCAGCTTGGACCAGGGGGCCGAAAAACTGTTTTTT.

The V call is TRBV9, the J call TRBJ2-5; D is unresolved. Germline V gene sequence: CDR1 SGDLS, CDR2 YYNGEE. Trimming shortened V by 4 bases and J by 0 bases, and 7 bases separated the two germline ends. CDR3 size: 13 residues. DNA for the CDR3: TGTGCCAGCAGCCCGTACTACCAAGAGACCCAGTACTTC. Translation: CASSPYYQETQYF.

J is TRBJ1-5 and V is TRBV19; D is undetermined. V lost 6 bases and J lost 2, with 8 bases in between. This CDR3 contains 13 residues. Germline V gives CDR1 LNHDA, CDR2 SQIVND (reference sequence). DNA of the CDR3: TGTGCCAGTAGCCTCAAAGGCAATCAGCCCCAGCATTTT. This gives the protein CASSLKGNQPQHF.

V usage is TRBV29-1 and J usage is TRBJ1-1; D perhaps matches TRBD1 (5 bases). Per germline, CDR1 SQVTM and CDR2 ANQGSEA. V lost 5 bases, J lost 1 base, and 11 bases lay in between. The CDR3 totals 13 residues. CDR3 in amino acids: CSVKPTGNTEAFF. CDR3 in DNA: TGCAGCGTTAAACCTACAGGGAACACTGAAGCTTTCTTT.

This clonotype was seen repeatedly, ten times or more. The chain links TRBV4-2 to TRBJ2-5; D gene uncertain. V was pared by 0 bases and J by 3 bases, with 8 bases between. Germline V gives CDR1 LGHNA, CDR2 YNFKEQ. There are 14 residues in the CDR3. The CDR3 region has the DNA TGTGCCAGCAGCCAAGAACGCGCCAAAGAGACCCAGTACTTC. Amino acids: CASSQERAKETQYF.

Comments on this clonotype: A junction end diverges from the germline sequence, so it may reflect a read error. This sequence joins TRBV20-1 and TRBJ2-2; a weak D match, TRBD2 (6 bases). CDR1 is DFQATT and CDR2 is SNEGSKA in the germline V gene (reference sequence). This CDR3 is built from 11 residues. CDR3: CSAKAREELFF. The CDR3 coding sequence is TGCAGTGCTAAGGCCAGGGAGGAGCTGTTCTTT.

The genes are TRBV7-2 and TRBJ2-7; possibly TRBD1 or TRBD2 for D (5 bases each). V dropped 1 base and J dropped 2 bases, with 12 bases sitting between them. Germline V lookup: CDR1 SGHTA, CDR2 FQGNSA. The CDR3 runs to 15 residues. The CDR3 bases are TGTGCCAGCAGCTTAGACGGGGCAGAAACCTACGAGCAGTACTTC. Its protein is CASSLDGAETYEQYF.

This rearrangement joins TRBV19 to TRBJ1-5; no definite D call. Per germline, CDR1 LNHDA and CDR2 SQIVND (reference sequence). The CDR3 extends over 12 amino acids. V shed 9 bases and J shed 3 bases, with 9 bases lying between them. The CDR3 here is CARRKTNQPQHF. CDR3 sequence (DNA): TGTGCCAGAAGGAAAACCAATCAGCCCCAGCATTTT. Filled out from reference TRBV19 and TRBJ1-5, the complete variable domain reads DGGITQSPKYLFRKEGQNVTLSCEQNLNHDAMYWYRQDPGQGLRLIYYSQIVNDFQKGDIAEGYSVSREKKESFPLTVTSAQKNPTAFYLCARRKTNQPQHFGDGTRLSIL.

The chain joins TRBV20-1 to TRBJ2-7; a weak D match, TRBD2 (5 bases). From germline, CDR1 is DFQATT and CDR2 SNEGSKA (reference sequence). This CDR3 region has 13 residues. V shed 1 base and J shed 4 bases, with 11 bases lying between them. The CDR3 DNA sequence: TGCAGTGCTAGAGGTTTAGAGGGATACGAGCAGTACTTC. Translated: CSARGLEGYEQYF.

Comments on this clonotype: A read error may be the cause here, since a much bigger clone is one base away. The J gene is TRBJ2-3, the V gene TRBV29-1, with a possible D match to TRBD1 (5 bases). V was trimmed by 4 bases and J by 0 bases, leaving 5 bases between them. The CDR3 runs to 12 residues. Per germline, CDR1 SQVTM and CDR2 ANQGSEA. In DNA form, the CDR3 reads TGCAGCGTTGGGACAAGCACAGATACGCAGTATTTT. Amino acid sequence: CSVGTSTDTQYF.

This chain links TRBV2 with TRBJ2-7; TRBD1 matches at 9 bases. This CDR3 is 14 amino acids long. Germline lookup yields CDR1 SNHLY and CDR2 FYNNEI. Losses at the gene ends were 8 bases for V and 2 bases for J; bases not matched to a gene: 7. The CDR3 DNA is TGTGCCAGCCGCATCCGGGACAGGGCCTACGAGCAGTACTTC. Translating gives CASRIRDRAYEQYF.

This clonotype came up many times. The chain links TRBV20-1 to TRBJ2-5, with unresolved D. This CDR3 is built from 14 residues. Germline CDR1 is DFQATT and CDR2 is SNEGSKA (reference sequence). V was trimmed by 2 bases and J by 5 bases, leaving 15 bases between them. The CDR3 DNA reads as TGCAGTGCTAGATCGACTGACGCTAGGGAGACCCAGTACTTC. Protein product: CSARSTDARETQYF.

This clonotype has at least ten counts. The J gene is TRBJ2-1, the V gene TRBV4-2, with D uncertain. Germline V CDR1 and CDR2: LGHNA, YNFKEQ. The CDR3 has 15 residues. The V gene lost 0 bases and the J gene lost 7 bases, with 13 bases spanning the gap. The CDR3 bases are TGTGCCAGCAGCCAAGATCATTTAGGTTCGAATGAGCAGTTCTTC. It encodes CASSQDHLGSNEQFF.

In this sample, this clonotype turned up many times. The CDR3 nucleotides read TGTGCCAGCAGCTTAGGTTCAGGGACCAACACAGATACGCAGTATTTT. It encodes CASSLGSGTNTDTQYF. The chain combines TRBV7-9 with TRBJ2-3; D tentatively fits TRBD1 or TRBD2 (5 bases each). V lost 1 base and J 2 bases, leaving 13 bases between the germline ends. The CDR3 is 16 amino acids. CDR1 and CDR2 (germline): SEHNR, FQNEAQ (reference sequence).

The chain is built from TRBV6-1 and TRBJ2-3; no reliable D call. This CDR3 region has 14 residues. Trimming took off 3 bases at V and 2 bases at J, with 9 bases between the two ends. Germline V lookup: CDR1 MNHNS, CDR2 SASEGT. For the CDR3, the DNA is TGTGCCAGCAGTGAGGACCCTATCACAGATACGCAGTATTTT. This gives the protein CASSEDPITDTQYF.

The sample holds many counts of this clonotype. V usage is TRBV5-5 and J usage is TRBJ2-1, with D hard to call. Germline CDR1 and CDR2: SGHKS and YYEKEE (reference sequence). Deletions cut 0 bases from V and 4 bases from J, with 11 bases between. The CDR3 runs to 15 residues. The CDR3 bases are TGTGCCAGCAGCTTGGCTCACGGCAGATACAATGAGCAGTTCTTC. It yields the protein CASSLAHGRYNEQFF.